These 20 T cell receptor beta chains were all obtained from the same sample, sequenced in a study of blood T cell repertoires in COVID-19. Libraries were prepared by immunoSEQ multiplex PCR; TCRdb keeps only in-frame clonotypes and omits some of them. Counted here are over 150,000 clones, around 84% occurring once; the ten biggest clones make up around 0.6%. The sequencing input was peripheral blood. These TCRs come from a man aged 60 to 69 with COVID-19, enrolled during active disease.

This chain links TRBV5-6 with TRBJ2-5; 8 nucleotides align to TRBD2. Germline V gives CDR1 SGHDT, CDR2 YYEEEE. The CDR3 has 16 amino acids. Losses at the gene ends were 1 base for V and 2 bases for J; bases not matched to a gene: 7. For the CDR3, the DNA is TGTGCCAGCAGCTTGTATAGCGGGGCCCCACAAGAGACCCAGTACTTC. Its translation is CASSLYSGAPQETQYF.

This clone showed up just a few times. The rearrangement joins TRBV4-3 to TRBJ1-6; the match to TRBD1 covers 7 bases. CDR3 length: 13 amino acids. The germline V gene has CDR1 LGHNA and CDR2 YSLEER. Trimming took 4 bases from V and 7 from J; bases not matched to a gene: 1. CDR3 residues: CASSRDSNSPLHF. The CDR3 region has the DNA TGCGCCAGCAGCCGGGACAGCAATTCACCCCTCCACTTT.

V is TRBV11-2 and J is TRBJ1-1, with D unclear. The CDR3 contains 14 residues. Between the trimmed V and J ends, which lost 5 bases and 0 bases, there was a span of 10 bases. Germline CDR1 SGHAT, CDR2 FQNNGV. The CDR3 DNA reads TGTGCCAGCAGCCGAGCACAGTTGAACACTGAAGCTTTCTTT. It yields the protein CASSRAQLNTEAFF.

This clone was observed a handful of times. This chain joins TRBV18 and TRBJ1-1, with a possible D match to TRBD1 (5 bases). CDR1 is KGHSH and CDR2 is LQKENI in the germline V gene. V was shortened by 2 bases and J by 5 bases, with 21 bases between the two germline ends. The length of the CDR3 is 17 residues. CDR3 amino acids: CASSPSRSEARGTEAFF. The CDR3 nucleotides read TGTGCCAGCTCACCATCCCGGTCTGAGGCCCGGGGGACTGAAGCTTTCTTT.

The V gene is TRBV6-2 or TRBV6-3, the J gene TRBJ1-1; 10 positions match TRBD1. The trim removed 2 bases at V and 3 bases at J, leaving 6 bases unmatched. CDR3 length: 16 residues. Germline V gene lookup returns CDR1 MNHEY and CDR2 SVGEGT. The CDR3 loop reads CASSYETGGADTEAFF. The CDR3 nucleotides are TGTGCCAGCAGTTACGAGACAGGGGGCGCGGACACTGAAGCTTTCTTT.

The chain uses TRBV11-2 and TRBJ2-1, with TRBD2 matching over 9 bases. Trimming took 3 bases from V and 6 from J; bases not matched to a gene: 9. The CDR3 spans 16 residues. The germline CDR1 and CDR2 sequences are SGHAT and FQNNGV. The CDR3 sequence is CASSFPLAGSSNEQFF. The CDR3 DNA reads TGTGCCAGCAGCTTCCCGCTAGCGGGAAGCTCCAATGAGCAGTTCTTC.

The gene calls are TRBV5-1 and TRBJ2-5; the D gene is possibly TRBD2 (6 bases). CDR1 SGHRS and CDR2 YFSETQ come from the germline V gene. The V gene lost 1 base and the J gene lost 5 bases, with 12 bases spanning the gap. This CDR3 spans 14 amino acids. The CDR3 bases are TGCGCCAGCAGCTTGATAGGGGCGGGGGAGACCCAGTACTTC. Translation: CASSLIGAGETQYF.

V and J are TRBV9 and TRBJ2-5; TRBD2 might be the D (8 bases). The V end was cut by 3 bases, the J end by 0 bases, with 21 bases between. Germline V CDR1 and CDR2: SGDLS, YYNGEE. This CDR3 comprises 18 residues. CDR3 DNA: TGTGCCAGCAGCGCCAGACAGGGACTAGGGGGATACCAAGAGACCCAGTACTTC. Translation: CASSARQGLGGYQETQYF.

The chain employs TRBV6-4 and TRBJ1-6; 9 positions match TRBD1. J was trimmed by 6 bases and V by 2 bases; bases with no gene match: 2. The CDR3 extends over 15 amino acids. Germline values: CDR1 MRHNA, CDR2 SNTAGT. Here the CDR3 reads CASSDGTGINSPLHF. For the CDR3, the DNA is TGTGCCAGCAGTGACGGGACAGGGATTAATTCACCCCTCCACTTT.

CDR3 nucleotides: TGTGCCTGGACCCCCTGGGGAATCAGGACTAGCGGGGGGCGCACAGATACGCAGTATTTT. Amino acids: CAWTPWGIRTSGGRTDTQYF. The chain employs TRBV30 and TRBJ2-3; 14 bases are a match to TRBD2. CDR3 length: 20 amino acids. With 4 bases clipped from V and 1 base from J, the junction kept 16 bases outside the gene matches. Looked up from germline, CDR1 is GTSNPN and CDR2 is SVGIG (reference sequence).

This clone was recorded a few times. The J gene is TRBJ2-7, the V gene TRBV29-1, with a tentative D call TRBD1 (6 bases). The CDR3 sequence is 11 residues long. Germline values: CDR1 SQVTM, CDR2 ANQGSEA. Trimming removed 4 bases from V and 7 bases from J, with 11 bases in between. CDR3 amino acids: CSVAWQGEQYF. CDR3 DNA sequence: TGCAGCGTTGCGTGGCAGGGGGAGCAGTACTTC.

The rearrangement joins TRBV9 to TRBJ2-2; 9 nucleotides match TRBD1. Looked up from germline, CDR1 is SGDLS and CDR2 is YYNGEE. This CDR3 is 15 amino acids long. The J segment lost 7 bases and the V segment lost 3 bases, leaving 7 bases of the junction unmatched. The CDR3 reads CASSAPGQGNGELFF. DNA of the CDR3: TGTGCCAGCAGCGCACCGGGACAGGGAAACGGGGAGCTGTTTTTT.

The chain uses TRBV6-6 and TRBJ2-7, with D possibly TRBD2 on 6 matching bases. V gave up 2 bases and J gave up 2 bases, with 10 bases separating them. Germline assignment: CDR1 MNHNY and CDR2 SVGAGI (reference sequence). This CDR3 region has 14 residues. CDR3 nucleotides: TGTGCCAGCAGTTACCTCGGGGGTCCCTACGAGCAGTACTTC. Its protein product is CASSYLGGPYEQYF.

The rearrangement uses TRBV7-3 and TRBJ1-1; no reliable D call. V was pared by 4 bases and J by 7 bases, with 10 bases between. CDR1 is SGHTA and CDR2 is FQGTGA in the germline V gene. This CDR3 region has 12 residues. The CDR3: CASSSQTGEAFF. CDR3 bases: TGTGCCAGCAGCTCCCAAACCGGTGAAGCTTTCTTT.

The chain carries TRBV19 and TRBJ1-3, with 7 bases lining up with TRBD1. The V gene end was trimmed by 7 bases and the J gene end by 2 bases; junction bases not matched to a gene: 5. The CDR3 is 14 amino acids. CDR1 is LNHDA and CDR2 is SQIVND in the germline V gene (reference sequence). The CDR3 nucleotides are TGTGCCAGTATGCCCAGGGGGGCTGGAAACACCATATATTTT. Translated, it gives CASMPRGAGNTIYF.

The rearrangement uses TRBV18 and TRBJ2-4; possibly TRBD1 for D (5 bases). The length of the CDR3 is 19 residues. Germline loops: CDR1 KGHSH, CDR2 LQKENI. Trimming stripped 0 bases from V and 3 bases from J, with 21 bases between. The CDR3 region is CASSPPTTNTGFVKNIQYF. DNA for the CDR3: TGTGCCAGCTCACCACCTACTACCAACACAGGTTTTGTCAAAAACATTCAGTACTTC.

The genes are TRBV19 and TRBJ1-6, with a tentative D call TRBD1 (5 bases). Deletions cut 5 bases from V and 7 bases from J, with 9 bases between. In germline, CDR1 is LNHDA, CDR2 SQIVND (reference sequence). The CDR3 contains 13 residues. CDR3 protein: CASSPQGNSPLHF. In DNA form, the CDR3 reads TGTGCCAGTAGTCCCCAGGGAAATTCACCCCTCCACTTT. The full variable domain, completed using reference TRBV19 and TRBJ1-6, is DGGITQSPKYLFRKEGQNVTLSCEQNLNHDAMYWYRQDPGQGLRLIYYSQIVNDFQKGDIAEGYSVSREKKESFPLTVTSAQKNPTAFYLCASSPQGNSPLHFGNGTRLTVT.

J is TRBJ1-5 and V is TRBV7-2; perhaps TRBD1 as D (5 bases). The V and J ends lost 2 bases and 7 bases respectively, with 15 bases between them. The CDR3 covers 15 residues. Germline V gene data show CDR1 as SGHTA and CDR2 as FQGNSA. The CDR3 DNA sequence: TGTGCCAGCAGCTTAACTCGGGGGTCTCGACAGCCCCAGCATTTT. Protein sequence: CASSLTRGSRQPQHF.

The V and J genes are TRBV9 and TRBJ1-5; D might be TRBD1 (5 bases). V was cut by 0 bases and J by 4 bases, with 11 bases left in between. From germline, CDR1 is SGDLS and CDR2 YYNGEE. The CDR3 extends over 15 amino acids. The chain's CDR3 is CASSVGWGSNQPQHF. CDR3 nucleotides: TGTGCCAGCAGCGTAGGATGGGGCAGTAATCAGCCCCAGCATTTT.

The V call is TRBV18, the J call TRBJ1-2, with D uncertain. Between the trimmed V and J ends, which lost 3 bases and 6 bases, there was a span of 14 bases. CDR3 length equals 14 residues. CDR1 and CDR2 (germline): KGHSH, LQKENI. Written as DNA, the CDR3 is TGTGCCAGCTCACCCCCATTCGCTTCGGATGGCTACACCTTC. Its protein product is CASSPPFASDGYTF. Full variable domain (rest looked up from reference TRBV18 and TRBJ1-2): NAGVMQNPRHLVRRRGQEARLRCSPMKGHSHVYWYRQLPEEGLKFMVYLQKENIIDESGMPKERFSAEFPKEGPSILRIQQVVRGDSAAYFCASSPPFASDGYTFGSGTRLTVV.